This T cell receptor (beta chain) was documented in a study of beta chain features in type 1 diabetes. About the research overall: Across all samples, some 98 million sorted cells were examined.

As every portion of the isolated RNA was reverse transcribed, the sequencing read expressed TCRB transcripts. Clones were read by immunoSEQ multiplex PCR, and TCRdb kept only the in-frame ones, dropping some. In the table there are around 300,000 clones, roughly 15% of which are singletons. This clone was found a few times. As yet, its antigen is unknown. J was trimmed by 3 bases and V by 5 bases; bases with no gene match: 9. The CDR3 spans 15 residues. CDR1 and CDR2 from the germline V gene are LNHDA and SQIVND (reference sequence). Broader study findings: Among all four CD4+ subsets, Type 1 diabetes patients had TCRB CDR3s that were moderately but significantly shorter.

This TCR was sampled from a man between 18 and 35 years old with type 1 diabetes. Sample: naive CD4+ T cells from blood. This chain uses TRBV19 with TRBJ2-7; 8 positions match TRBD1. CDR3 DNA: TGTGCCAGTAGTCCCCTGGTGGGACAGGACTACGAGCAGTACTTC. Protein: CASSPLVGQDYEQYF.